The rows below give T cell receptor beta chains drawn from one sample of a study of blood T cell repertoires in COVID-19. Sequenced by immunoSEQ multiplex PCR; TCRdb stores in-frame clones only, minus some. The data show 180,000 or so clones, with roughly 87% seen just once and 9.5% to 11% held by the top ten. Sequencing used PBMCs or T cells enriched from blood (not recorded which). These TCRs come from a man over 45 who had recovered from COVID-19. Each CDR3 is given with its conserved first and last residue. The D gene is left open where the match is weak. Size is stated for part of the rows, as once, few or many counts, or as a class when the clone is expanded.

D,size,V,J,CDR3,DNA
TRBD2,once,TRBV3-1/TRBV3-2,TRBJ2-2,CASSQVSKRGGLTGELFF,TGTGCCAGCAGCCAAGTCTCTAAGCGGGGGGGCCTTACCGGGGAGCTGTTTTTT
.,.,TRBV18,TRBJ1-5,CASSPSQRDQPQHF,TGTGCCAGCTCACCTTCGCAGCGGGATCAGCCCCAGCATTTT
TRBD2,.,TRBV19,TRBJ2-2,CASSIDSGTIYTGELFF,TGTGCCAGTAGTATAGATTCCGGGACTATCTATACCGGGGAGCTGTTTTTT
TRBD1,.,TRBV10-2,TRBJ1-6,CASSEPGGTGNSPLHF,TGCGCCAGCAGTGAGCCGGGCGGGACAGGGAATTCACCCCTCCACTTT
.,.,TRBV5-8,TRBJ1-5,CASSWGRAYQPQHF,TGTGCCAGCAGCTGGGGCAGGGCCTATCAGCCCCAGCATTTT
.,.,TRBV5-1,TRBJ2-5,CASSPRQVETQYF,TGCGCCAGCAGCCCCAGACAGGTCGAGACCCAGTACTTC
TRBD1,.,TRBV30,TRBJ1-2,CASPSTGRNDGYTF,TGTGCCTCCCCCTCGACAGGGCGGAATGATGGCTACACCTTC
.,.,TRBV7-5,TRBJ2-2,CVRSLSGGRNTGELFF,TGTGTCAGAAGCTTAAGCGGGGGGAGAAACACCGGGGAGCTGTTTTTT
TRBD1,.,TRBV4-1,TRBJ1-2,CASTETGALDYGYTF,TGCGCCAGCACAGAAACAGGGGCGCTCGACTATGGCTACACCTTC
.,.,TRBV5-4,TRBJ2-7,CASSYPKPYEQYF,TGTGCCAGCTCCTACCCCAAGCCCTACGAGCAGTACTTC
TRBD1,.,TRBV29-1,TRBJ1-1,CSARQGLMNTEAFF,TGCAGCGCCCGACAGGGGTTAATGAACACTGAAGCTTTCTTT
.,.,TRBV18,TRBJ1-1,CASSPDSEAFF,TGTGCCAGCTCACCCGACAGTGAAGCTTTCTTT
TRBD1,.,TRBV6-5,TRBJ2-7,CASSPQGDGRDEQYF,TGTGCCAGCAGTCCACAGGGGGACGGGAGAGACGAGCAGTACTTC
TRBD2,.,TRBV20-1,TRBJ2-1,CSASPAGGIVNEQFF,TGCAGTGCTAGTCCTGCGGGAGGGATAGTCAATGAGCAGTTCTTC
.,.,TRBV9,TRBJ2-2,CASSGVMVTGELFF,TGTGCCAGCAGCGGAGTGATGGTAACCGGGGAGCTGTTTTTT
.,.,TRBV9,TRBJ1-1,CASSDRGGPEDTEAFF,TGTGCCAGCAGCGACCGGGGGGGCCCGGAGGACACTGAAGCTTTCTTT
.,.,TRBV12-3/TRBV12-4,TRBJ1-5,CASSFRFQPQHF,TGTGCCAGCAGTTTTCGGTTTCAGCCCCAGCATTTT
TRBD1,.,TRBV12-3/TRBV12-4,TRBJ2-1,CASSPGQGDEQFF,TGTGCCAGCAGTCCTGGACAGGGCGATGAGCAGTTCTTC
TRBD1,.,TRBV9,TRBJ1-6,CASSVSGQYNSPLHF,TGTGCCAGCAGCGTTTCGGGACAGTATAATTCACCCCTCCACTTT
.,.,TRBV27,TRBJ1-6,CASSFLVSSYNSPLHF,TGTGCCAGCAGTTTTCTCGTTAGCTCCTATAATTCACCCCTCCACTTT
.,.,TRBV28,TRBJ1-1,CASSTAGWNTEAFF,TGTGCCAGCAGTACCGCGGGTTGGAACACTGAAGCTTTCTTT
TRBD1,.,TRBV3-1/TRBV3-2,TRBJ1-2,CASSQEGQGPGYGYTF,TGTGCCAGCAGCCAAGAAGGACAGGGCCCTGGCTATGGCTACACCTTC
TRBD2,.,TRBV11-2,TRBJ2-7,CASSLGSTSGSYEQYF,TGTGCCAGCAGCTTAGGAAGTACTAGCGGGAGCTACGAGCAGTACTTC
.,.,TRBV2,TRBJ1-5,CASSGDGQPQHF,TGTGCCAGCAGTGGTGACGGGCAGCCCCAGCATTTT
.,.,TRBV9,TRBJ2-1,CASSPIQGAFSYNEQFF,TGTGCCAGCAGCCCCATACAAGGGGCTTTCTCCTACAATGAGCAGTTCTTC
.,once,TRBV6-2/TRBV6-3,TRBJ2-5,CASSGLKGETQYF,TGTGCCAGCAGTGGACTCAAGGGAGAGACCCAGTACTTC
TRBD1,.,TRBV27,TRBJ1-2,CASAYGQGNYGYTF,TGTGCCAGCGCCTACGGACAGGGGAACTATGGCTACACCTTC
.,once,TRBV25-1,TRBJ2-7,CASSEWGASYEQYF,TGTGCCAGCAGTGAATGGGGCGCGTCCTACGAGCAGTACTTC
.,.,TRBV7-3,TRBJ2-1,CASSITKLDEQFF,TGTGCCAGCAGCATTACCAAGTTAGATGAGCAGTTCTTC
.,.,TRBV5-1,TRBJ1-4,CAIPNEKLFF,TGCGCCATTCCAAATGAAAAACTGTTTTTT
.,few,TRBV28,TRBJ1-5,CASSLGRVGNQPQHF,TGTGCCAGCAGTTTGGGCAGGGTGGGCAATCAGCCCCAGCATTTT
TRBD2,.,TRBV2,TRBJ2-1,CASSEFRGRATYNEQFF,TGTGCCAGCAGTGAATTCCGCGGGAGGGCCACCTACAATGAGCAGTTCTTC
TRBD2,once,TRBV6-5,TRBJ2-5,CASSSKEREGETQYF,TGTGCCAGCAGCTCCAAGGAGCGGGAGGGAGAGACCCAGTACTTC
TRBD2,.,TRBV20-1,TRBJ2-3,CSASTSGRQADTQYF,TGCAGTGCTAGTACCAGCGGGAGACAAGCAGATACGCAGTATTTT